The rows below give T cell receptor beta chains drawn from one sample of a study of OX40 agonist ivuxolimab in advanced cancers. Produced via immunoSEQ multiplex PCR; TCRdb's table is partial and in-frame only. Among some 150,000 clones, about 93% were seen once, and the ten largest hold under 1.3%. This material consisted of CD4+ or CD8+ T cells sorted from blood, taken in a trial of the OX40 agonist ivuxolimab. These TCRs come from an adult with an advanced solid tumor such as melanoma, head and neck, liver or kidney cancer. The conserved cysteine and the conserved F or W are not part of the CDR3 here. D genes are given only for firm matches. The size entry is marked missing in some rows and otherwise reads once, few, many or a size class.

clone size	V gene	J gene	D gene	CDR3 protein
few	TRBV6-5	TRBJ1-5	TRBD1	ASGSGQGGQPQH
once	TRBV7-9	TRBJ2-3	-	ASSTGAGPTDTQY
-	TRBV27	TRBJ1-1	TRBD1	ASRYRGGRGRMNTEAF
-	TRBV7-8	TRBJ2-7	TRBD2	ASSPKSGGPYEQY
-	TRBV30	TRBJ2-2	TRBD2	AWSATTSGRASGELF
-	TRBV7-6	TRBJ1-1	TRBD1	ASSSRQGRNTEAF
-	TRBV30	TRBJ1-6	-	AWSVSCRVDSPLH
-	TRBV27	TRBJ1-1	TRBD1	ASSFSLPGQGYTEAF
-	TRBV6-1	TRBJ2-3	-	ASTKRGTDTQY
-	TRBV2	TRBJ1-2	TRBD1	ASVRGQGLNYGYT
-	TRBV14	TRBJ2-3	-	ASSQIRGLSTDTQY
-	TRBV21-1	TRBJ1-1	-	ASSKYRNTEAF
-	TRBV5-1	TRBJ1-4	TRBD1	ASSPDRGPDEKLF
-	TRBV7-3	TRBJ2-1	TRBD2	ASSLRGWREGRLKGYEQF
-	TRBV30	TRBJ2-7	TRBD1	AWKQGSSYEQY
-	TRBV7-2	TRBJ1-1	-	ASSLGVSLMNTEAF
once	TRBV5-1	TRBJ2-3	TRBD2	ASSLTSGSVTDTQY
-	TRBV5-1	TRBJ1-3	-	ASSLGTGNTIY
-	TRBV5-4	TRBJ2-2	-	ASSQYNTGELF
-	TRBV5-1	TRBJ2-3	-	ASSLVAASTDTQY
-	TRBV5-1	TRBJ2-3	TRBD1	ASSLGTGTSTDTQY
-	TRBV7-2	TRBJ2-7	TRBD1	ASSSRPGGSYEQY